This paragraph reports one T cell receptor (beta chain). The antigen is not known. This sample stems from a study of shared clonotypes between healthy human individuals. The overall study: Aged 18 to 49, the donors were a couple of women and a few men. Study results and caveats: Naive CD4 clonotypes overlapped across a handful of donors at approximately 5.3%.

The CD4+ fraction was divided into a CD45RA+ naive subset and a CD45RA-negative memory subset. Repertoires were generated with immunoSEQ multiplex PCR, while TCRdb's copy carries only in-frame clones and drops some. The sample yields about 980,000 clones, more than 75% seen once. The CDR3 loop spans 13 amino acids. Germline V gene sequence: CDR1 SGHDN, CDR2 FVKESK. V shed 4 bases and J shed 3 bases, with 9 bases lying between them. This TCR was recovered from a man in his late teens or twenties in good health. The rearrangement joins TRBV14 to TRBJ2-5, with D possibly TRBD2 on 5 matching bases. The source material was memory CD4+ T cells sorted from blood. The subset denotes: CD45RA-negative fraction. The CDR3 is CASSRAEKETQYF. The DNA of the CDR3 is TGTGCCAGCAGCCGAGCGGAGAAAGAGACCCAGTACTTC.